The 14 T cell receptor beta chains below come from one sample, sequenced in a study of cytomegalovirus exposure and HLA in healthy donors. The assay was immunoSEQ multiplex PCR, and TCRdb's table has in-frame clones only and misses some. The table lists 120,000 or so clones, 88% of them singletons. Sequencing was carried out using PBMCs. The receptor set was obtained from a woman under 40 in good health and CMV-seropositive.

The chain has TRBV6-1 and TRBJ1-4; 9 bases are shared with TRBD1. The CDR3 is made up of 15 amino acids. Germline CDR1 is MNHNS and CDR2 is SASEGT. J was trimmed by 0 bases and V by 7 bases; bases with no gene match: 3. CDR3 sequence: CASIRQGATNEKLFF. CDR3 in DNA: TGTGCCAGCATCCGACAGGGGGCAACTAATGAAAAACTGTTTTTT.

The rearrangement joins TRBV7-2 to TRBJ2-7; D possibly corresponds to TRBD2 (6 bases). Germline V lookup: CDR1 SGHTA, CDR2 FQGNSA. Trimming took 5 bases from V and 7 from J, leaving 15 bases between them. There are 13 residues in the CDR3. The CDR3 nucleotides are TGTGCCAGCAGCCCGGGCGCGGGGTTTGAGCAGTACTTC. This codes for CASSPGAGFEQYF.

This clone turned up a few times. The V call is TRBV7-2, the J call TRBJ1-2, with 7 bases aligning to TRBD1. V was pared by 5 bases and J by 8 bases, with 8 bases of the junction left unmatched. This CDR3 contains 13 residues. CDR1 is SGHTA, CDR2 FQGNSA, per germline. CDR3 sequence reads: CASSPQGGLGYTF. CDR3 coding DNA: TGTGCCAGCAGCCCCCAGGGGGGATTAGGCTACACCTTC.

The gene calls are TRBV9 and TRBJ1-2, with D possibly being TRBD1 (5 bases). This CDR3 spans 13 amino acids. The V gene lost 3 bases and the J gene lost 5 bases, with 11 bases spanning the gap. Germline V CDR1 and CDR2: SGDLS, YYNGEE. The CDR3 bases are TGTGCCAGCAGCGGACAGATTTCGTATGGCTACACCTTC. Translating gives CASSGQISYGYTF.

In nucleotides, the CDR3 is TGCGCCAGCAGCCCGGGAGTAGACTACCAAGAGACCCAGTACTTC. This codes for CASSPGVDYQETQYF. The rearrangement links TRBV5-1 to TRBJ2-5, with D tentatively TRBD2 (6 bases). Germline V lookup: CDR1 SGHRS, CDR2 YFSETQ. V was clipped by 4 bases and J by 0 bases, with 13 bases between them. The CDR3 loop spans 15 amino acids.

The chain joins TRBV5-1 to TRBJ2-3, with 9 bases lining up with TRBD1. This CDR3 comprises 16 residues. Per germline, CDR1 SGHRS and CDR2 YFSETQ. V was pared by 4 bases and J by 6 bases, with 12 bases of the junction left unmatched. CDR3 sequence: CASSVSGQGSGDTQYF. CDR3 nucleotide sequence: TGCGCCAGCAGCGTTAGTGGACAGGGGTCCGGGGATACGCAGTATTTT.

The J gene is TRBJ2-7, the V gene TRBV11-3, with D possibly TRBD2 on 5 matching bases. The CDR3 loop spans 12 amino acids. V lost 5 bases and J 6 bases, leaving 11 bases between the germline ends. Germline V gene sequence: CDR1 SGHNT, CDR2 YENEEA. CDR3 coding DNA: TGTGCCAGCAGCCCCAGAGAGGGCGAGCAGTACTTC. Translated: CASSPREGEQYF. Complete variable domain (other parts from reference TRBV11-3 and TRBJ2-7): EAGVVQSPRYKIIEKKQPVAFWCNPISGHNTLYWYLQNLGQGPELLIRYENEEAVDDSQLPKDRFSAERLKGVDSTLKIQPAELGDSAVYLCASSPREGEQYFGPGTRLTVT.

V usage is TRBV27 and J usage is TRBJ1-5; 8 nucleotides align to TRBD1. From germline, CDR1 is MNHEY and CDR2 SMNVEV (reference sequence). This CDR3 spans 15 amino acids. J lost 2 bases, V lost 8 bases, and 8 bases had no gene match. CDR3 in DNA: TGTGCCAGCCGATCATTGGGACAGGGCAATCAGCCCCAGCATTTT. The encoded protein is CASRSLGQGNQPQHF.

The V call is TRBV9, the J call TRBJ2-7, with TRBD1 identical over 9 bases. Germline trimming cut 1 base from V and 5 bases from J; bases unmatched to any gene: 10. CDR1 and CDR2 from the germline V gene are SGDLS and YYNGEE. There are 16 residues in the CDR3. The CDR3 DNA is TGTGCCAGCAGCGTACTGCCCGGGACAGGGTTCGACGAGCAGTACTTC. Translated: CASSVLPGTGFDEQYF.

This clone was detected only once. The chain has TRBV2 and TRBJ2-1, with TRBD2 matching 16 bases. The CDR3 length is 17 residues. Germline loops: CDR1 SNHLY, CDR2 FYNNEI. The V segment lost 5 bases and the J segment 6 bases; nucleotides outside the gene matches: 7. Here the CDR3 DNA reads TGTGCCAGCAGTCCGGGACTAGCGGGAGGGCCGCGCAATGAGCAGTTCTTC. Protein: CASSPGLAGGPRNEQFF.

The chain uses TRBV5-6 and TRBJ2-7; TRBD1 might be the D (6 bases). V lost 4 bases, J lost 4 bases, and 18 bases lay in between. From germline, CDR1 is SGHDT and CDR2 YYEEEE. The CDR3 runs to 15 residues. The CDR3 here is CASSPTGTRVYEQYF. In nucleotides, the CDR3 is TGTGCCAGCAGCCCGACCGGGACACGGGTGTACGAGCAGTACTTC.

The chain is built from TRBV5-1 and TRBJ2-1; tentative D call: TRBD1 (5 bases). Germline CDR1 reads SGHRS; CDR2 reads YFSETQ. The ends were cut back, 0 bases at V and 6 bases at J, with 10 bases in the middle. The CDR3 has 14 amino acids. The chain's CDR3 is CASSLGSQGNEQFF. CDR3 in DNA: TGCGCCAGCAGCTTGGGTAGCCAGGGCAATGAGCAGTTCTTC.

The rearrangement links TRBV7-2 to TRBJ2-7; 7 bases agree with TRBD1. Germline V gene data show CDR1 as SGHTA and CDR2 as FQGNSA. The CDR3 contains 16 residues. V shed 2 bases and J 0 bases; nucleotides not matched to a gene: 7. CDR3 DNA sequence: TGTGCCAGCAGCTTACAGGCGACAGGGAACTCCTACGAGCAGTACTTC. This gives the protein CASSLQATGNSYEQYF.

The rearrangement links TRBV7-3 to TRBJ2-3, with D maybe TRBD2 (5 bases). The V end was cut by 5 bases, the J end by 2 bases, with 8 bases between. The CDR3 contains 13 residues. CDR1 and CDR2 from the germline V gene are SGHTA and FQGTGA. The CDR3 coding sequence is TGTGCCAGCAGCCGGGATCACACAGATACGCAGTATTTT. This codes for CASSRDHTDTQYF.